The clone carrying this T cell receptor (beta chain) was detected a few times. The CDR3 loop spans 17 amino acids. Germline V CDR1 and CDR2: MGHRA, YSYEKL. Trimming removed 0 bases at V and 0 bases at J, with 11 bases between. TCRdb's copy holds only in-frame clones and misses some; the assay was immunoSEQ multiplex PCR. The table has approximately 89,000 clones, more than 75% seen once. The data were obtained in a study of OX40 agonist ivuxolimab in advanced cancers. Study at large: Cohort: 65% to 90% men, mean age 60, aged about 20 to 85.

The V gene is TRBV4-1, the J gene TRBJ2-2, with D unresolved. This receptor was taken from an adult with an advanced solid tumor such as melanoma, head and neck, liver or kidney cancer. The source material was CD4+ or CD8+ T cells sorted from blood, sampled in a trial of the OX40 agonist ivuxolimab. The CDR3 here is CASSQEEKAANTGELFF. CDR3 DNA sequence: TGCGCCAGCAGCCAAGAAGAAAAGGCAGCGAACACCGGGGAGCTGTTTTTT.